Sequencing of this TCR beta chain was carried out in a study of radiation and T cells in renal cell carcinoma. In the study overall: Nephrectomy followed 15 Gy stereotactic body radiation by 4 weeks. Study-wide results and limits: Without pretreatment biopsies, baseline tumor clonotype presence was undetermined. In blood, top tumor clones expanded by 2 weeks, shrinking by 4.

Noted time point: blood 2 weeks post-SBRT. Treatment specified: 15 Gy SBRT to primary tumor, nephrectomy 4 weeks later. Assay used: immunoSEQ multiplex PCR; TCRdb lists only in-frame clones, some missing. Of around 60,000 clones detected, roughly 79% appear once; the ten largest clones hold under 7%. Germline V lookup: CDR1 SGHRS, CDR2 YFSETQ. The CDR3 consists of 15 residues. J lost 6 bases, V lost 0 bases, and 8 bases had no gene match. With respect to this clone: As yet, its antigen is unknown.

The TCR sequence derives from a man aged 55 to 70 with renal cell carcinoma. The chain is built from TRBV5-1 and TRBJ2-7, with 8 bases matching TRBD1. Here the sequenced sample was blood, taken from a patient whose treatment included radiotherapy and nephrectomy. CDR3: CASSLAGAGGSEQYV. CDR3 sequence (DNA): TGCGCCAGCAGCTTGGCCGGGGCAGGGGGCAGCGAGCAGTACGTC.